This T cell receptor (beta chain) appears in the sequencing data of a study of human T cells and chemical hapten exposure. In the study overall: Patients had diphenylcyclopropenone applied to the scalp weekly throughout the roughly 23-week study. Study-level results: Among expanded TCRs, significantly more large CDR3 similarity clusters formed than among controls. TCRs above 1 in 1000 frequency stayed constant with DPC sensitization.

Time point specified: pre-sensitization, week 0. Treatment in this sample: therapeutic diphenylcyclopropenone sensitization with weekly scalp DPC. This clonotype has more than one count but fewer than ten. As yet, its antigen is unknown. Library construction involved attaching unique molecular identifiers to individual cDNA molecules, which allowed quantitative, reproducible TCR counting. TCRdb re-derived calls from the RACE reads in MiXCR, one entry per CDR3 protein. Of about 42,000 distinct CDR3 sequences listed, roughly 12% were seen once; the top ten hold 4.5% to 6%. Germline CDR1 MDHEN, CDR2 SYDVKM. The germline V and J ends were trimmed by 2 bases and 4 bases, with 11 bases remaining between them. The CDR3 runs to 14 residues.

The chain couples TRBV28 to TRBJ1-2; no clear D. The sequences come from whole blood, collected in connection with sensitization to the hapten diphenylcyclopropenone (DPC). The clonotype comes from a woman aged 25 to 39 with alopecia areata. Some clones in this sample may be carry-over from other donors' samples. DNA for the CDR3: TGTGCCAGCAGTTTACCTAAGAATTTCTATGGCTACACCTTC. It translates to CASSLPKNFYGYTF.